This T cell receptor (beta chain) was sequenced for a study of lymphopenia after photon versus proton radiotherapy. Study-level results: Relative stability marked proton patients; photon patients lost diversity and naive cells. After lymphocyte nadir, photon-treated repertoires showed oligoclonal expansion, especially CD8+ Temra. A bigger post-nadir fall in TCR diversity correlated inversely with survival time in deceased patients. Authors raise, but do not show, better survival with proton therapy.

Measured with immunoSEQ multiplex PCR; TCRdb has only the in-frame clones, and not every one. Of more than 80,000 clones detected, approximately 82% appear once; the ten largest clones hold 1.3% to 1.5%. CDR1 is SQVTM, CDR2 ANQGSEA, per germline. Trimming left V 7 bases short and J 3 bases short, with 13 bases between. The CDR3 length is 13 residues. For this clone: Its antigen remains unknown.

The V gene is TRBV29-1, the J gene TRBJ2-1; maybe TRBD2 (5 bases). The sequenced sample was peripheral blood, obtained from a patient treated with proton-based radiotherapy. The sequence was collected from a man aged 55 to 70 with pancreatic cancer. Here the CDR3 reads CSATSLNYNEQFF. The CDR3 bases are TGCAGCGCTACTAGTCTTAACTACAATGAGCAGTTCTTC.